This passage covers 14 T cell receptor beta chains from one sample sequenced in a study of regulatory T cells in long-lasting Graves disease. Building of the TCR beta libraries involved iRepertoire HTBI primers and Arm-PCR of CDR3 regions. TCRdb processed the multiplex PCR reads anew with MiXCR; each CDR3 protein has one entry. The sample lists around 400,000 distinct CDR3 sequences; around 22% were seen once. Time point described: persistent/refractory GD, antithyroid drugs over 5 years with positive TRAb. Preparation of the TCR library used RNA extracted from PBMCs. Sample: peripheral blood mononuclear cells (PBMCs), taken when the disease was refractory, from a patient treated with antithyroid drugs. These receptors were collected from a female donor with Graves disease.

This rearrangement joins TRBV5-1 to TRBJ2-7; TRBD1 matches 8 bases. Unmatched junction bases numbered 12, after V lost 4 bases and J lost 6 bases. The CDR3 loop spans 15 amino acids. Germline V gene data show CDR1 as SGHRS and CDR2 as YFSETQ. The DNA for the CDR3 is TGCGCCAGCAGCCCCACCCCAGGCAGGGGGCTCGAGCAGTACTTC. This sequence encodes CASSPTPGRGLEQYF.

This clonotype was counted between two and nine times. This chain connects TRBV7-6 to TRBJ1-2; 10 bases fit TRBD1. Trimming at V came to 5 bases and at J to 7 bases, leaving 10 bases not matched to a gene. The CDR3 runs to 15 residues. CDR1 and CDR2 (germline): SGHVS, FNYEAQ. CDR3 amino acids: CASSQAGTGASGYTF. CDR3 sequence (DNA): TGTGCCAGCAGCCAAGCCGGGACAGGGGCTTCTGGCTACACCTTC.

This clonotype has a count of ten or more. J is TRBJ1-4 and V is TRBV28; 10 bases match TRBD1. CDR3 length: 16 residues. Germline values: CDR1 MDHEN, CDR2 SYDVKM. Trimming took 2 bases from V and 7 from J; bases not matched to a gene: 7. This CDR3 is CASSLVDRGRVEKLFF. As DNA, the CDR3 is TGTGCCAGCAGTTTAGTTGACAGGGGGCGCGTTGAAAAACTGTTTTTT.

V and J are TRBV3-1 and TRBJ2-5; 7 nucleotides line up with TRBD2. Per germline, CDR1 LGHDT and CDR2 YNNKEL (reference sequence). The trim removed 4 bases at V and 2 bases at J, leaving 16 bases unmatched. The CDR3 totals 18 residues. CDR3: CASSPAFLEGLVQETQYF. The CDR3 region has the DNA TGTGCCAGCAGCCCCGCCTTCTTAGAAGGACTAGTACAAGAGACCCAGTACTTC.

V gene TRBV5-1 combines with J gene TRBJ2-4; maybe TRBD2 (5 bases). The CDR3 runs 15 residues. The germline CDR1 and CDR2 sequences are SGHRS and YFSETQ. Trimming cost V 3 bases and J 5 bases, with 15 bases left between them. The CDR3, as DNA: TGCGCCAGCAGCTATAGAGGGTGGTACGAAAACATTCAGTACTTC. Its translation: CASSYRGWYENIQYF.

The CDR3: CASAVVLMGRERQETQYF. The CDR3 nucleotides read TGTGCCAGCGCGGTTGTTTTAATGGGCCGGGAGCGGCAAGAGACCCAGTACTTC. The V call is TRBV6-1, the J call TRBJ2-5; the D gene is possibly TRBD2 (6 bases). Germline CDR1 reads MNHNS; CDR2 reads SASEGT. The CDR3 has 18 residues. Trimming took 8 bases from V and 2 from J, leaving 27 bases between them.

This chain joins TRBV20-1 and TRBJ2-7, with D unresolved. CDR1 is DFQATT, CDR2 SNEGSKA, per germline (reference sequence). Between the trimmed V and J ends, which lost 0 bases and 0 bases, there was a span of 9 bases. The CDR3 contains 14 residues. DNA for the CDR3: TGCAGTGCTAGAGAGGACGCGAGCTCCTACGAGCAGTACTTC. Protein: CSAREDASSYEQYF.

This clonotype has ten or more counts. The chain carries TRBV6-2 or TRBV6-3 and TRBJ1-2, with D tentatively TRBD1 (5 bases). Trimming shortened V by 6 bases and J by 4 bases, and 9 bases separated the two germline ends. CDR1 is MNHEY, CDR2 SVGEGT, per germline. This CDR3 spans 12 amino acids. For the CDR3, the DNA is TGTGCCAGCAGAGACGACAGCTATGGCTACACCTTC. It is translated as CASRDDSYGYTF.

This clonotype appeared many times. For the CDR3, the DNA is TGCAGTGCTGCCATTGTACGGGGATCGAGTGAAAAACTGTTTTTT. Encoded protein: CSAAIVRGSSEKLFF. The rearrangement links TRBV20-1 to TRBJ1-4; D is uncertain. Germline CDR1 reads DFQATT; CDR2 reads SNEGSKA (reference sequence). This CDR3 is 15 amino acids long. Trimming cost V 5 bases and J 7 bases, with 20 bases left between them.

V usage is TRBV7-2 and J usage is TRBJ1-3; 7 bases agree with TRBD1. The germline CDR1 and CDR2 sequences are SGHTA and FQGNSA. Trimming cost V 5 bases and J 0 bases; bases outside gene matches: 10. The CDR3 is 17 amino acids. The CDR3 loop reads CASSPGPGQSSGNTIYF. CDR3 nucleotides: TGTGCCAGCAGCCCCGGCCCGGGACAGAGCTCTGGAAACACCATATATTTT. The variable domain in full, with the rest retrieved from reference TRBV7-2 and TRBJ1-3, is GAGVSQSPSNKVTEKGKDVELRCDPISGHTALYWYRQSLGQGLEFLIYFQGNSAPDKSGLPSDRFSAERTGGSVSTLTIQRTQQEDSAVYLCASSPGPGQSSGNTIYFGEGSWLTVV.

Of note for this clonotype: One end of the junction fails to match germline, which may point to a read error. This chain uses TRBV24-1 with TRBJ1-1; possible D gene TRBD1, 6 bases. CDR3 size: 13 residues. Germline V gene data show CDR1 as KGHDR and CDR2 as SFDVKD. The CDR3 sequence is CGTRGPSGTEAFF. The CDR3 nucleotides read TGTGGCACCAGGGGACCCTCGGGCACTGAAGCTTTCTTT.

This clonotype was seen repeatedly, ten times or more. This chain connects TRBV2 to TRBJ2-3; 12 bases fit TRBD2. CDR1 is SNHLY and CDR2 is FYNNEI in the germline V gene. The CDR3 extends over 18 amino acids. Trimming took 4 bases from V and 5 from J; bases not matched to a gene: 13. CDR3 bases: TGTGCCAGCAGTGGGGGTCGGGGACTAGCGGGCTCTGGAGATACGCAGTATTTT. It encodes CASSGGRGLAGSGDTQYF. Together with reference TRBV2 and TRBJ2-3, the CDR3 gives the full variable domain: EPEVTQTPSHQVTQMGQEVILRCVPISNHLYFYWYRQILGQKVEFLVSFYNNEISEKSEIFDDQFSVERPDGSNFTLKIRSTKLEDSAMYFCASSGGRGLAGSGDTQYFGPGTRLTVL.

This clonotype appeared a few times. This chain joins TRBV7-9 and TRBJ1-1; the D gene is possibly TRBD1 (5 bases). Germline V gene sequence: CDR1 SEHNR, CDR2 FQNEAQ (reference sequence). V lost 4 bases and J lost 5, with 14 bases in between. The CDR3 has 14 residues. CDR3 residues: CASSSFEEGTEAFF. DNA of the CDR3: TGTGCCAGCAGCTCCTTCGAGGAGGGGACTGAAGCTTTCTTT.

This rearrangement joins TRBV19 to TRBJ1-5; 8 positions match TRBD1. In germline, CDR1 is LNHDA, CDR2 SQIVND (reference sequence). The CDR3 contains 13 residues. The J segment lost 7 bases and the V segment lost 10 bases, leaving 9 bases of the junction unmatched. As DNA, the CDR3 is TGTGCCACGTCGGACAGGGCAAGCCAGCCCCAGCATTTT. This gives the protein CATSDRASQPQHF.